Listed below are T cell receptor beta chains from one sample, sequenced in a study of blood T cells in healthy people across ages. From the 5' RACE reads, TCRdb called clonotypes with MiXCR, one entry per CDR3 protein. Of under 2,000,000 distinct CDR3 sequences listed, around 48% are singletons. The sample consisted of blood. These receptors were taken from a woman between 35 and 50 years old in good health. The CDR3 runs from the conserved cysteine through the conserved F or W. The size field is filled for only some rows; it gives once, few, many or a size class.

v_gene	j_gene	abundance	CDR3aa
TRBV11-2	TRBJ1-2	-	CASSARDRTGNYGYTF
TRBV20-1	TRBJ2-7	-	CSAQGQSYEQYF
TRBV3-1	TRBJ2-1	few	CASSQGAGQAYNEQFF
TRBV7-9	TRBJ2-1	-	CASSLGLAGPLLGEQFF
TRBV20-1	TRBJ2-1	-	CSARDESSYNEQFF
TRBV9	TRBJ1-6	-	CASSVDLFSNSPLHF
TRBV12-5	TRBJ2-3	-	CASGLAVAGAGTDTQYF
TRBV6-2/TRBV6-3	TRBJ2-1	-	CASSPDGVSYNEQFF
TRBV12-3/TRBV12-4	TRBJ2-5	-	CASSLMGGGAAEQYF
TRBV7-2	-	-	CASKTDRTYEQYF
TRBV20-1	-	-	CSATRGSGGRGYEQYF